This is a list of T cell receptor beta chains from one sample in a study of early stage breast cancer tumors. TCRdb's copy holds only in-frame clones and misses some; the assay was immunoSEQ multiplex PCR. In the table there are about 14,000 clones, approximately 80% of which are singletons. Sequenced input: normal breast tissue next to the tumor. These receptor sequences come from a person between 45 and 65 years old with breast cancer. CDR3s include the opening cysteine and the closing phenylalanine or tryptophan. D genes are given only for firm matches. Clone size, where shown, is once, few, many, or a class for clones that have expanded.

length	D	J	size	V	CDR3	DNA
13	TRBD1	TRBJ1-5	few	TRBV30	CAWAGQGAQPQHF	TGTGCCTGGGCGGGACAGGGGGCTCAGCCCCAGCATTTT
16	.	TRBJ1-3	few	TRBV7-9	CASSSLQGSFGNTIYF	TGTGCCAGCAGCTCTTTACAGGGTAGCTTTGGAAACACCATATATTTT
13	.	TRBJ2-2	.	TRBV11-2	CASSLPGTGELFF	TGTGCCAGCAGCTTACCGGGGACCGGGGAGCTGTTTTTT
14	TRBD1	TRBJ2-7	.	TRBV11-2	CASSLALGQTEQYF	TGTGCCAGCAGCTTAGCCTTGGGACAGACCGAGCAGTACTTC
16	.	TRBJ2-5	.	TRBV7-6	CASSLATRQIQETQYF	TGTGCCAGCAGCTTAGCGACCAGACAGATCCAAGAGACCCAGTACTTC
14	.	TRBJ1-2	.	TRBV18	CASSRPSGGYGYTF	TGTGCCAGCTCACGCCCTTCGGGGGGCTATGGCTACACCTTC
13	.	TRBJ2-3	.	TRBV9	CASSVISTDTQYF	TGTGCCAGCAGCGTCATTAGCACAGATACGCAGTATTTT
13	.	TRBJ2-3	.	TRBV27	CASSLTGTDTQYF	TGTGCCAGCAGTTTAACAGGCACAGATACGCAGTATTTT
13	.	TRBJ1-3	.	TRBV11-2	CASSSTDRNTIYF	TGTGCCAGCAGCTCGACAGACAGAAACACCATATATTTT
12	.	TRBJ2-5	.	TRBV11-2	CASRPSGETQYF	TGTGCCAGCAGACCATCCGGGGAGACCCAGTACTTC
17	TRBD2	TRBJ2-5	.	TRBV28	CASRLLVGRGGPETQYF	TGTGCCAGCAGGCTTCTAGTAGGGCGGGGGGGCCCAGAGACCCAGTACTTC
14	TRBD1	TRBJ2-7	.	TRBV28	CASRGQGVSYEQYF	TGTGCCAGCCGCGGACAGGGGGTTTCCTACGAGCAGTACTTC
13	.	TRBJ1-2	.	TRBV5-4	CASSLEALRGYTF	TGTGCCAGCAGCTTGGAGGCATTACGAGGCTACACCTTC
22	.	TRBJ2-1	once	TRBV18	CASSPHAPQGAAASGSFSEQFF	TGTGCCAGCTCACCGCACGCCCCACAGGGGGCCGCCGCTAGCGGGAGCTTTAGTGAGCAGTTCTTC
12	.	TRBJ1-2	once	TRBV30	CAWSPGALGYTF	TGTGCCTGGAGTCCGGGGGCGCTTGGCTACACCTTC
13	.	TRBJ1-2	.	TRBV9	CASSVATGSGYTF	TGTGCCAGCAGCGTAGCTACCGGCTCGGGCTACACCTTC
16	.	TRBJ1-4	.	TRBV4-1	CASSQESTATNEKLFF	TGCGCCAGCAGCCAAGAGTCGACAGCAACTAATGAAAAACTGTTTTTT
15	TRBD2	TRBJ2-2	.	TRBV5-1	CASSLDVRGDGELFF	TGCGCCAGCAGCTTGGATGTGCGGGGGGACGGGGAGCTGTTTTTT
13	.	TRBJ1-5	.	TRBV6-4	CASSPDSNQPQHF	TGTGCCAGCAGTCCGGACAGCAATCAGCCCCAGCATTTT
15	TRBD1	TRBJ2-7	.	TRBV7-2	CASSLAGQGAYEQYF	TGTGCCAGCAGCTTAGCGGGACAGGGGGCCTACGAGCAGTACTTC
13	.	TRBJ2-5	.	TRBV7-9	CASSLEPSGTQYF	TGTGCCAGCAGCTTAGAACCCTCCGGGACCCAGTACTTC
15	.	TRBJ1-4	.	TRBV6-5	CASSYSGHNAEKLFF	TGTGCCAGCAGTTACTCAGGGCACAACGCTGAAAAACTGTTTTTT
12	.	TRBJ1-2	.	TRBV19	CASSIKGYGYTF	TGTGCCAGTAGTATAAAGGGCTATGGCTACACCTTC
15	.	TRBJ1-2	once	TRBV7-6	CASSAGQTLGDGYTF	TGTGCCAGCAGCGCAGGACAGACCTTAGGAGATGGCTACACCTTC
13	.	TRBJ2-7	.	TRBV7-2	CASSPSANYEQYF	TGTGCCAGCAGCCCTTCGGCCAATTACGAGCAGTACTTC
16	.	TRBJ2-7	once	TRBV7-2	CASSLAGDPSSYEQYF	TGTGCCAGCAGCTTAGCCGGGGACCCGAGCTCCTACGAGCAGTACTTC
15	TRBD1	TRBJ2-7	.	TRBV7-3	CASSSRDRAAYEQYF	TGTGCCAGCAGCTCGAGGGACAGGGCAGCCTACGAGCAGTACTTC
15	TRBD2	TRBJ2-1	.	TRBV18	CASSPGLAGFNEQFF	TGTGCCAGCTCACCCGGACTAGCGGGTTTCAATGAGCAGTTCTTC
13	TRBD1	TRBJ2-7	.	TRBV28	CASSQPGTGVQYF	TGTGCCAGCAGCCAACCCGGGACAGGGGTGCAGTACTTC
15	TRBD2	TRBJ2-1	.	TRBV5-1	CASSLSSGSRHEQFF	TGCGCCAGCAGCTTGTCTAGCGGGAGTCGCCATGAGCAGTTCTTC
14	TRBD1	TRBJ1-2	.	TRBV5-1	CASETGTGAYGYTF	TGCGCCAGCGAAACCGGGACAGGGGCCTATGGCTACACCTTC
15	TRBD1	TRBJ1-5	.	TRBV28	CASSFQGDPGQPQHF	TGTGCCAGCAGTTTCCAGGGGGACCCTGGTCAGCCCCAGCATTTT
15	TRBD1	TRBJ2-2	.	TRBV2	CASNQGAPFTGELFF	TGTGCCAGCAATCAGGGGGCTCCATTCACCGGGGAGCTGTTTTTT
15	.	TRBJ2-2	.	TRBV11-2	CASSYGDANTGELFF	TGTGCCAGCAGCTACGGGGATGCGAACACCGGGGAGCTGTTTTTT
14	.	TRBJ2-7	.	TRBV9	CASSVEGDSYEQYF	TGTGCCAGCAGCGTCGAGGGGGACTCCTACGAGCAGTACTTC
18	TRBD2	TRBJ2-1	.	TRBV5-1	CASSPGTSGPPSYNEQFF	TGCGCCAGCAGCCCCGGGACTAGCGGTCCCCCCTCCTACAATGAGCAGTTCTTC
16	.	TRBJ2-1	.	TRBV5-1	CASSLAGGVSYNEQFF	TGCGCCAGCAGCTTGGCCGGAGGGGTATCCTACAATGAGCAGTTCTTC
14	TRBD1	TRBJ2-2	few	TRBV5-1	CASSFDQGARELFF	TGCGCCAGCAGCTTCGATCAGGGGGCCCGGGAGCTGTTTTTT
14	.	TRBJ1-2	.	TRBV28	CASTYPGALYGYTF	TGTGCCAGTACTTATCCAGGGGCGCTTTATGGCTACACCTTC
16	.	TRBJ1-5	.	TRBV28	CASSSGSGSRVQPQHF	TGTGCCAGCAGTTCGGGGTCGGGCAGTCGTGTGCAGCCCCAGCATTTT